These 16 T cell receptor beta chains were sequenced from one sample in a study of shared clonotypes between healthy human individuals. This table comes from immunoSEQ multiplex PCR, and its TCRdb copy is limited to in-frame clones, with some not included. This sample carries about 2.5 million clones, 85% to 95% of them seen once, and the ten largest clones take 0.37%. What was sequenced was naive CD4+ T cells from PBMCs. Indicated subset: CD45RA+ positively selected. Source of these receptors: a man younger than 35 in good health. Some clones in this sample may be carry-over from other donors' samples.

V gene TRBV5-1 combines with J gene TRBJ1-1; weak D call: TRBD1 (5 bases). The CDR3 is 15 residues long. CDR1 and CDR2 (germline): SGHRS, YFSETQ. The V end lost 1 base, the J end lost 5 bases, and 15 bases lay between the germline ends. CDR3 in DNA: TGCGCCAGCAGCTTGTCACAGGCGATCAAGACTGAAGCTTTCTTT. As protein: CASSLSQAIKTEAFF.

The chain links TRBV5-1 to TRBJ2-7; D is possibly TRBD1 or TRBD2 (5 bases each). From germline, CDR1 is SGHRS and CDR2 YFSETQ. The ends were cut back, 4 bases at V and 2 bases at J, with 10 bases in the middle. The CDR3 runs 13 residues. The CDR3 DNA follows: TGCGCCAGCAGCCGGGACCCAGCCTACGAGCAGTACTTC. Translation: CASSRDPAYEQYF.

Worth noting for this clone: This same CDR3 is encoded by further DNA sequences in the sample. J is TRBJ1-1 and V is TRBV5-1, with D perhaps TRBD1 (6 bases). The CDR3 contains 15 residues. CDR1 and CDR2 from the germline V gene are SGHRS and YFSETQ. Trimming removed 2 bases at V and 1 base at J, with 12 bases between. The CDR3 DNA reads as TGCGCCAGCAGCTTACAGGGCGGGGGGAACACTGAAGCTTTCTTT. Translating gives CASSLQGGGNTEAFF.

V is TRBV4-1 and J is TRBJ1-2; 7 bases are shared with TRBD1. The CDR3 is 15 amino acids. J gave up 6 bases and V 4 bases, and 11 bases lay outside the gene matches. CDR1 MGHRA and CDR2 YSYEKL come from the germline V gene. The CDR3, as DNA: TGCGCCAGCAGCCCTTTGGGACAGAAGAAACATGGCTACACCTTC. As protein: CASSPLGQKKHGYTF.

V and J are TRBV13 and TRBJ2-5; D remains unclear. The CDR3 is made up of 11 amino acids. V lost 6 bases to trimming and J lost 0 bases, with 2 bases between them. CDR1 is PRHDT, CDR2 FYEKMQ, per germline (reference sequence). CDR3 residues: CASRYQETQYF. The CDR3 region has the DNA TGTGCCAGCAGGTACCAAGAGACCCAGTACTTC.

This clone came up a few times. Within the sample, other DNA sequences also encode this same CDR3. The chain is built from TRBV5-1 and TRBJ1-1; D uncertain. The CDR3 loop spans 13 amino acids. Looked up from germline, CDR1 is SGHRS and CDR2 is YFSETQ. Between the trimmed V and J ends, which lost 3 bases and 0 bases, there was a span of 6 bases. CDR3 sequence reads: CASSSELNTEAFF. The CDR3 DNA sequence: TGCGCCAGCAGCTCAGAGCTGAACACTGAAGCTTTCTTT.

The chain has TRBV10-3 and TRBJ2-3; 10 bases match TRBD1. CDR3 size: 17 residues. Germline V gives CDR1 ENHRY, CDR2 SYGVKD. V was pared by 1 base and J by 5 bases, with 9 bases of the junction left unmatched. The CDR3 here is CAISEFSRDRGRDTQYF. The CDR3 coding sequence is TGTGCCATCAGTGAGTTTTCTCGGGACAGGGGCAGAGATACGCAGTATTTT.

Written as DNA, the CDR3 is TGCGCCAGCAGCCCCCAGGGGGCGCCGAACACCGGGGAGCTGTTTTTT. It yields the protein CASSPQGAPNTGELFF. The rearrangement joins TRBV4-3 to TRBJ2-2; 8 bases are shared with TRBD1. The ends lost 4 bases at V and 0 bases at J; junction bases unmatched: 4. The CDR3 runs to 16 residues. From germline, CDR1 is LGHNA and CDR2 YSLEER.

This chain joins TRBV27 and TRBJ2-7, with D perhaps TRBD2 (5 bases). CDR1 is MNHEY and CDR2 is SMNVEV in the germline V gene (reference sequence). The CDR3 length is 16 residues. V shed 5 bases and J shed 4 bases, with 21 bases lying between them. The CDR3 loop is CASSLITRLAEYEQYF. The DNA for the CDR3 is TGTGCCAGCAGTCTTATCACTAGACTGGCTGAATACGAGCAGTACTTC.

This rearrangement joins TRBV4-3 to TRBJ2-1, with TRBD2 identical over 10 bases. Germline-derived CDR1 and CDR2 are LGHNA and YSLEER. J was trimmed by 8 bases and V by 0 bases; bases with no gene match: 7. This CDR3 region has 16 residues. CDR3 coding DNA: TGCGCCAGCAGCCAAGATCCTCTAGCGGGAGTCTATGAGCAGTTCTTC. This encodes CASSQDPLAGVYEQFF.

CDR3 bases: TGTGCCAGTACCCACCGGGACACAAATGAAAAACTGTTTTTT. This encodes CASTHRDTNEKLFF. This chain joins TRBV18 and TRBJ1-4; possible D gene TRBD1, 6 bases. V lost 9 bases to trimming and J lost 5 bases, with 16 bases between them. The CDR3 covers 14 residues. CDR1 KGHSH and CDR2 LQKENI come from the germline V gene.

Comment on this clone: The same CDR3 arises from other DNA sequences in this sample as well. The chain is built from TRBV18 and TRBJ2-5; a possible D gene is TRBD2 (5 bases). V lost 2 bases and J 1 base, leaving 8 bases between the germline ends. The CDR3 totals 14 residues. The germline V gene has CDR1 KGHSH and CDR2 LQKENI. CDR3 region: CASSPYGGQETQYF. The CDR3 region has the DNA TGTGCCAGCTCACCATACGGAGGCCAAGAGACCCAGTACTTC. Full variable domain (rest looked up from reference TRBV18 and TRBJ2-5): NAGVMQNPRHLVRRRGQEARLRCSPMKGHSHVYWYRQLPEEGLKFMVYLQKENIIDESGMPKERFSAEFPKEGPSILRIQQVVRGDSAAYFCASSPYGGQETQYFGPGTRLLVL.

The gene calls are TRBV7-8 and TRBJ1-5; D is unclear. This CDR3 is 16 amino acids long. Germline CDR1 is SGHVS and CDR2 is FQNEAQ. V lost 1 base to trimming and J lost 0 bases, with 10 bases between them. The CDR3 protein is CASSLGRSHSNQPQHF. The CDR3 DNA reads as TGTGCCAGCAGCTTAGGCAGGAGCCATAGCAATCAGCCCCAGCATTTT.

V usage is TRBV5-4 and J usage is TRBJ2-7, with a tentative D call TRBD1 (6 bases). The V gene's germline CDR1 is SGHNT and CDR2 YYREEE (reference sequence). The V and J ends lost 1 base and 6 bases respectively, with 8 bases between them. This CDR3 is built from 12 residues. The CDR3 coding sequence is TGTGCCAGCAGCTTGACAGGGAGCGAGCAGTACTTC. It is translated as CASSLTGSEQYF.

The chain combines TRBV11-2 with TRBJ2-3; no reliable D call. Trimming pared 4 bases from V and 1 base from J, leaving 9 bases between. CDR1 and CDR2 (germline): SGHAT, FQNNGV. The CDR3 contains 14 residues. The CDR3 spells CASSSLLGTDTQYF. CDR3 coding DNA: TGTGCCAGCAGCTCCCTTTTGGGCACAGATACGCAGTATTTT.

A note on this clone: This CDR3 is also generated by other DNA sequences in the sample. This chain uses TRBV5-1 with TRBJ2-5, with D possibly being TRBD2 (6 bases). V was cut by 5 bases and J by 2 bases, with 10 bases left in between. The CDR3 spans 13 residues. The V gene's germline CDR1 is SGHRS and CDR2 YFSETQ. The CDR3 protein is CASRLEGQETQYF. CDR3 in DNA: TGCGCCAGCAGACTGGAGGGACAAGAGACCCAGTACTTC.